This T cell receptor (beta chain) was found in a study of shared clonotypes between healthy human individuals. The CDR3 has 13 amino acids. V gave up 4 bases and J gave up 7 bases; unmatched junction bases: 7. Germline CDR1 SGHRS, CDR2 YFSETQ. CD8 cells regarded as naive lacked CD45RO, were positively chosen for CCR7, and omitted terminally differentiated effector memory CD45RA+ cells. A few counts support this clone. Assay used: immunoSEQ multiplex PCR; TCRdb lists only in-frame clones, some missing. Here the sample spans about 2.1 million clones, roughly 93% being singletons. The V gene is TRBV5-1, the J gene TRBJ1-1, with 7 bases identical to TRBD1. The source of this sequence is a man aged 18 to 30 in good health. Some clones in this sample may be carry-over from other donors' samples. The sequenced material came from naive CD8+ T cells from PBMCs. CDR3 protein: CASSVKTGLEAFF. The CDR3 nucleotides are TGCGCCAGCAGCGTAAAGACAGGGCTTGAAGCTTTCTTT.